The 5 T cell receptor beta chains in this list originate from one sample, sequenced in a study of T cells in Graves' hyperthyroidism and ophthalmopathy. RNA transcripts provided the source from which TCR beta CDR3 regions were amplified. The HTBI primer set drove a first-round RT-PCR of the TCR CDR3. MiXCR was run by TCRdb on the multiplex PCR reads, yielding one entry per CDR3 protein. The table includes almost 600,000 distinct CDR3 sequences, approximately 15% detected once. The sequenced material came from blood. All receptors come from a woman aged 25-40 years with Graves' hyperthyroidism that later progressed to Graves' ophthalmopathy.

Many counts were recorded for this clonotype. This chain joins TRBV30 and TRBJ1-4; weak D call: TRBD1 (6 bases). Germline-derived CDR1 and CDR2 are GTSNPN and SVGIG (reference sequence). V shed 2 bases and J shed 11 bases, with 12 bases lying between them. This CDR3 region has 12 residues. CDR3 protein: CAWSLGGQKLFF. The CDR3 nucleotides read TGTGCCTGGAGTCTCGGGGGGCAGAAACTGTTTTTT.

This clonotype has at least ten counts. This sequence joins TRBV30 and TRBJ1-5; D remains ambiguous. Trimming left V 0 bases short and J 5 bases short, with 14 bases between. This CDR3 is built from 15 residues. Germline CDR1 GTSNPN, CDR2 SVGIG (reference sequence). CDR3 protein: CAWSVAGPTYQPQHF. In nucleotides, the CDR3 is TGTGCCTGGAGTGTGGCGGGTCCAACCTATCAGCCCCAGCATTTT. The full variable domain, rest sourced from reference TRBV30 and TRBJ1-5, is SQTIHQWPATLVQPVGSPLSLECTVEGTSNPNLYWYRQAAGRGLQLLFYSVGIGQISSEVPQNLSASRPQDRQFILSSKKLLLSDSGFYLCAWSVAGPTYQPQHFGDGTRLSIL.

This clonotype was seen ten or more times. The CDR3 sequence: CATSRGGGRETQYF. DNA for the CDR3: TGTGCCACCAGCAGAGGAGGGGGCCGGGAGACCCAGTACTTC. The chain uses TRBV15 and TRBJ2-5, with 7 bases fitting TRBD1. Germline V CDR1 and CDR2: LNHNV, YYDKDF (reference sequence). The ends lost 1 base at V and 5 bases at J; junction bases unmatched: 4. CDR3 length equals 14 residues.

This clonotype was recorded at least ten times. The gene calls are TRBV7-2 and TRBJ2-1; 7 nucleotides match TRBD2. Germline CDR1 SGHTA, CDR2 FQGNSA. V was pared by 8 bases and J by 3 bases, with 4 bases of the junction left unmatched. This CDR3 has 13 residues. CDR3 sequence (DNA): TGTGCCAGCGGACTAGGATTCTACAATGAGCAGTTCTTC. Translated: CASGLGFYNEQFF.

Points on this clonotype: A much more abundant neighbour one base away suggests this may be a read error. DNA of the CDR3: TGTGCCAGTAGTATAGTTTTCCTCAGTATCGGGGAGCTGTTTTTT. Translation gives CASSIVFLSIGELFF. The rearrangement links TRBV19 to TRBJ2-2, with unresolved D. Germline V gene data show CDR1 as LNHDA and CDR2 as SQIVND (reference sequence). V lost 1 base and J lost 7, with 13 bases in between. This CDR3 region has 15 residues. The entire variable domain, with the rest obtained from reference TRBV19 and TRBJ2-2, is as follows: DGGITQSPKYLFRKEGQNVTLSCEQNLNHDAMYWYRQDPGQGLRLIYYSQIVNDFQKGDIAEGYSVSREKKESFPLTVTSAQKNPTAFYLCASSIVFLSIGELFFGEGSRLTVL.